This is a list of T cell receptor beta chains from one sample in a study of Ad26.COV2.S vaccination and SARS-CoV-2 variants. Repertoires were generated with immunoSEQ multiplex PCR, while TCRdb's copy carries only in-frame clones and drops some. The table records 300,000 to 350,000 clones, 85% of them present only once. Source: peripheral blood, taken in a trial of Ad26.COV2.S vaccine versus placebo. These receptors all stem from a person aged 18-65 years who received the Ad26.COV2.S COVID-19 vaccine or a placebo. Both conserved end residues are part of each CDR3. The order of the fields is clone size, J gene, D gene, V gene, CDR3 protein, CDR3 DNA. The D gene is left open where the match is weak. A clone size is listed for some rows: how often the clone was seen (once, few, many), or a class if it is expanded.

clone size: -; J gene: TRBJ2-7; D gene: -; V gene: TRBV18; CDR3 protein: CASSPFTGSIDEQYF; CDR3 DNA: TGTGCCAGCTCACCATTCACAGGGAGTATAGACGAGCAGTACTTC
clone size: -; J gene: TRBJ1-1; D gene: -; V gene: TRBV5-1; CDR3 protein: CASSFGRLSTEAFF; CDR3 DNA: TGCGCCAGCAGCTTTGGGAGGCTCAGCACTGAAGCTTTCTTT
clone size: -; J gene: TRBJ1-1; D gene: -; V gene: TRBV7-8; CDR3 protein: CASSPFNTEAFF; CDR3 DNA: TGTGCCAGCAGCCCCTTTAACACTGAAGCTTTCTTT
clone size: -; J gene: TRBJ2-6; D gene: -; V gene: TRBV5-4; CDR3 protein: CASSGTGRHSGANVLTF; CDR3 DNA: TGTGCCAGCAGCGGAACAGGCCGTCACTCTGGGGCCAACGTCCTGACTTTC
clone size: few; J gene: TRBJ1-4; D gene: -; V gene: TRBV27; CDR3 protein: CASSLGGRIVEKLFF; CDR3 DNA: TGTGCCAGCAGTTTGGGGGGTCGGATAGTAGAGAAACTGTTTTTT
clone size: -; J gene: TRBJ2-3; D gene: TRBD2; V gene: TRBV4-2; CDR3 protein: CASSQGLANTDTQYF; CDR3 DNA: TGTGCCAGCAGCCAAGGACTAGCTAACACAGATACGCAGTATTTT
clone size: -; J gene: TRBJ1-3; D gene: TRBD1; V gene: TRBV6-1; CDR3 protein: CASSGLRQGFIGNTIYF; CDR3 DNA: TGTGCCAGCAGTGGGCTTCGACAGGGGTTTATCGGAAACACCATATATTTT
clone size: -; J gene: TRBJ1-1; D gene: -; V gene: TRBV5-4; CDR3 protein: CASSLSGVNTEAFF; CDR3 DNA: TGTGCCAGCAGCTTGTCTGGGGTGAACACTGAAGCTTTCTTT
clone size: few; J gene: TRBJ2-3; D gene: TRBD2; V gene: TRBV28; CDR3 protein: CASSLAGGGSDTQYF; CDR3 DNA: TGTGCCAGCAGTCTAGCGGGGGGCGGGTCAGATACGCAGTATTTT
clone size: -; J gene: TRBJ1-6; D gene: TRBD1; V gene: TRBV10-1; CDR3 protein: CASRETGGGSNSPLHF; CDR3 DNA: TGCGCCAGCAGGGAAACAGGGGGGGGTTCTAATTCACCCCTCCACTTT
clone size: -; J gene: TRBJ1-6; D gene: -; V gene: TRBV6-1; CDR3 protein: CASSERGGNSPLHF; CDR3 DNA: TGTGCCAGCAGTGAAAGGGGAGGAAATTCACCCCTCCACTTT
clone size: -; J gene: TRBJ2-1; D gene: -; V gene: TRBV7-9; CDR3 protein: CASSPRAFKGNEQFF; CDR3 DNA: TGTGCCAGCAGCCCCCGGGCCTTCAAGGGGAATGAGCAGTTCTTC
clone size: few; J gene: TRBJ2-3; D gene: TRBD2; V gene: TRBV27; CDR3 protein: CASSPLAGGGRDTQYF; CDR3 DNA: TGTGCCAGCAGTCCTCTAGCGGGGGGAGGGAGAGATACGCAGTATTTT
clone size: -; J gene: TRBJ1-3; D gene: TRBD1; V gene: TRBV10-3; CDR3 protein: CAISGQGSGNTIYF; CDR3 DNA: TGTGCCATCAGTGGACAGGGCTCTGGAAACACCATATATTTT
clone size: -; J gene: TRBJ2-2; D gene: -; V gene: TRBV29-1; CDR3 protein: CSVEDWGAQGQTGSTTGELFF; CDR3 DNA: TGCAGCGTTGAAGATTGGGGGGCCCAGGGACAGACAGGGAGTACCACCGGGGAGCTGTTTTTT
clone size: few; J gene: TRBJ2-7; D gene: -; V gene: TRBV6-5; CDR3 protein: CASRSGTFAYEQYF; CDR3 DNA: TGTGCCAGCAGAAGCGGGACATTCGCCTACGAGCAGTACTTC